Shown below are 14 T cell receptor beta chains from a single sample sequenced in a study of blood T cell repertoires in COVID-19. Generated by immunoSEQ multiplex PCR, the TCRdb table keeps only in-frame clones and is missing some. The sample has 190,000 or so clones, more than 75% seen once. The sample consisted of PBMCs or T cells enriched from blood (not recorded which). These receptors originate from a woman younger than 45 who had recovered from COVID-19.

This chain connects TRBV7-9 to TRBJ1-2; D remains unclear. This CDR3 spans 17 amino acids. Per the germline V gene, CDR1 is SEHNR and CDR2 is FQNEAQ (reference sequence). Trimming removed 5 bases from V and 2 bases from J, with 21 bases in between. CDR3 in DNA: TGTGCCAGCAGCCTAACAAGCCCGGATCAGGCCAACTATGGCTACACCTTC. Translation: CASSLTSPDQANYGYTF.

The J gene is TRBJ2-7, the V gene TRBV18, with TRBD2 identical over 11 bases. The germline V gene has CDR1 KGHSH and CDR2 LQKENI. This CDR3 is 15 amino acids long. V dropped 4 bases and J dropped 2; count of bases not matched to a gene: 4. CDR3 nucleotides: TGTGCCAGCTCACAGCTAGCGGGAGGACCCTACGAGCAGTACTTC. Translation: CASSQLAGGPYEQYF.

This clone was picked up one time. The chain has TRBV11-3 and TRBJ1-1; perhaps TRBD1 as D (6 bases). With 6 bases removed from V and 4 bases from J, the gap between germline ends came to 12 bases. Germline CDR1 reads SGHNT; CDR2 reads YENEEA. The CDR3 runs 13 residues. CDR3 sequence: CASSMTGATEAFF. The CDR3 DNA reads TGTGCCAGCAGTATGACAGGAGCCACTGAAGCTTTCTTT.

This chain joins TRBV6-5 and TRBJ1-1, with 8 bases aligning to TRBD1. The trim removed 7 bases at V and 1 base at J, leaving 5 bases unmatched. Germline V gives CDR1 MNHEY, CDR2 SVGAGI. CDR3 length: 14 residues. Written as DNA, the CDR3 is TGTGCCAGCACCATGGGGACAGGGAACACTGAAGCTTTCTTT. Amino acid sequence: CASTMGTGNTEAFF.

The V gene is TRBV4-1, the J gene TRBJ1-2, with TRBD1 matching over 8 bases. V shed 3 bases, J shed 9 bases, and the junction held 6 bases outside the gene matches. The germline CDR1 and CDR2 sequences are MGHRA and YSYEKL. This CDR3 contains 13 residues. The CDR3 DNA reads TGCGCCAGCAGCCACACCGGACAGGGTAGCTACACCTTC. Protein product: CASSHTGQGSYTF.

This clone was seen just once. The V and J genes are TRBV7-9 and TRBJ1-2, with 7 bases lining up with TRBD1. The trim removed 3 bases at V and 4 bases at J, leaving 2 bases unmatched. In germline, CDR1 is SEHNR, CDR2 FQNEAQ (reference sequence). The CDR3 totals 13 residues. This chain's CDR3 is CASSLGTAYGYTF. In DNA, the CDR3 is TGTGCCAGCAGCTTGGGGACAGCCTATGGCTACACCTTC. Filled out from reference TRBV7-9 and TRBJ1-2, the complete variable domain reads DTGVSQNPRHKITKRGQNVTFRCDPISEHNRLYWYRQTLGQGPEFLTYFQNEAQLEKSRLLSDRFSAERPKGSFSTLEIQRTEQGDSAMYLCASSLGTAYGYTFGSGTRLTVV.

This clone occurred once. This chain connects TRBV30 to TRBJ1-1; D remains ambiguous. Trimming stripped 0 bases from V and 2 bases from J, with 19 bases between. The CDR3 loop spans 17 amino acids. Germline V gene lookup returns CDR1 GTSNPN and CDR2 SVGIG (reference sequence). The CDR3 DNA reads TGTGCCTGGAGTGTATCGGTCTCCTTAGGCGGAAACACTGAAGCTTTCTTT. It is translated as CAWSVSVSLGGNTEAFF.

V is TRBV15 and J is TRBJ1-1, with D possibly TRBD1 on 6 matching bases. In germline, CDR1 is LNHNV, CDR2 YYDKDF (reference sequence). The CDR3 spans 16 residues. Trimming took 1 base from V and 2 from J, leaving 14 bases between them. The chain's CDR3 is CATSRVFGTLNTEAFF. The CDR3 nucleotides are TGTGCCACCAGCAGAGTGTTTGGGACATTAAACACTGAAGCTTTCTTT.

The genes are TRBV25-1 and TRBJ2-3, with 8 bases matching TRBD2. This CDR3 spans 15 amino acids. CDR1 and CDR2 (germline): MGHDK, SYGVNS. V was pared by 3 bases and J by 1 base, with 3 bases of the junction left unmatched. This CDR3 reads CASSDGGAGTDTQYF. As DNA, the CDR3 is TGTGCCAGCAGTGACGGGGGGGCAGGCACAGATACGCAGTATTTT.

The chain carries TRBV19 and TRBJ2-5, with 8 bases fitting TRBD1. V shed 4 bases and J 4 bases; nucleotides not matched to a gene: 5. Germline assignment: CDR1 LNHDA and CDR2 SQIVND (reference sequence). The CDR3 contains 14 residues. CDR3 nucleotide sequence: TGTGCCAGTAGTACCAGGACAGGGAGAGAGACCCAGTACTTC. The encoded protein is CASSTRTGRETQYF.

The V and J genes are TRBV2 and TRBJ1-6; a possible D gene is TRBD1 (6 bases). Trimming removed 3 bases from V and 4 bases from J, with 10 bases in between. The CDR3 has 15 amino acids. The V gene's germline CDR1 is SNHLY and CDR2 FYNNEI. CDR3 residues: CASSDTGSYNSPLHF. The CDR3 region has the DNA TGTGCCAGCAGTGACACAGGGTCGTATAATTCACCCCTCCACTTT.

J is TRBJ2-5 and V is TRBV27; 9 bases fit TRBD2. With V trimmed by 8 bases and J by 5 bases, 27 bases remained unmatched. CDR3 length equals 20 residues. Germline lookup yields CDR1 MNHEY and CDR2 SMNVEV (reference sequence). The CDR3 nucleotides are TGTGCCAGCCCTTTGGGCAGGACGAAGACTAGCGGAGATCAGTGGGAGACCCAGTACTTC. This gives the protein CASPLGRTKTSGDQWETQYF.

The rearrangement joins TRBV14 to TRBJ1-2; 11 nucleotides line up with TRBD1. The CDR3 covers 15 residues. V was clipped by 4 bases and J by 4 bases; unmatched bases: 5. Germline CDR1 and CDR2: SGHDN and FVKESK. The CDR3 reads CASSPGTGGGYGYTF. CDR3 DNA sequence: TGTGCCAGCAGCCCGGGGACAGGGGGAGGCTATGGCTACACCTTC. The full variable domain, its missing parts supplied by reference TRBV14 and TRBJ1-2, is EAGVTQFPSHSVIEKGQTVTLRCDPISGHDNLYWYRRVMGKEIKFLLHFVKESKQDESGMPNNRFLAERTGGTYSTLKVQPAELEDSGVYFCASSPGTGGGYGYTFGSGTRLTVV.

V gene TRBV7-9 combines with J gene TRBJ2-3, with 13 bases fitting TRBD2. Germline V lookup: CDR1 SEHNR, CDR2 FQNEAQ (reference sequence). This CDR3 spans 17 amino acids. V dropped 1 base and J dropped 6; count of bases not matched to a gene: 7. The CDR3 nucleotides are TGTGCCAGCAGCTTAGGGACTAGCGGGAGCGGTACCGATACGCAGTATTTT. As protein: CASSLGTSGSGTDTQYF.